This T cell receptor beta chain was found in a study of OX40 agonist ivuxolimab in advanced cancers. Sequencing was performed with immunoSEQ multiplex PCR; in TCRdb, only in-frame clones are kept and a portion is missing. Here the sample spans about 12,000 clones, around 76% being singletons. The receptor was derived from an adult with an advanced solid tumor such as melanoma, head and neck, liver or kidney cancer. The sequencing here drew on CD4+ or CD8+ T cells sorted from blood, taken in a trial of the OX40 agonist ivuxolimab.

The chain's CDR3 is CASTPTGTSYNEQFF. The CDR3 region has the DNA TGTGCCAGCACCCCAACAGGGACCTCTTACAATGAGCAGTTCTTC. The rearrangement joins TRBV7-2 to TRBJ2-1, with D possibly TRBD1 on 6 matching bases. The germline V and J ends were trimmed by 7 bases and 4 bases, with 17 bases remaining between them. CDR3 length: 15 residues. In germline, CDR1 is SGHTA, CDR2 FQGNSA.